Listed below are T cell receptor beta chains from one sample, sequenced in a study of blood T cell repertoires in COVID-19. Here immunoSEQ multiplex PCR was the method, and the copy in TCRdb shows in-frame clones only, minus some. The sample lists roughly 400,000 clones; about 89% were seen once. Input material: peripheral blood. The receptors were gathered from a woman between 55 and 75 years old with COVID-19, enrolled during active disease. CDR3s include the opening cysteine and the closing phenylalanine or tryptophan.

j_call: TRBJ2-6; v_call: TRBV19; cdr3_aa: CASSGPQNPGANVLTF
j_call: TRBJ2-7; v_call: TRBV19; cdr3_aa: CASSIASGDYEQYF
j_call: TRBJ2-1; v_call: TRBV5-1; cdr3_aa: CASSLAGRPDRNEQFF
j_call: TRBJ1-5; v_call: TRBV19; cdr3_aa: CASSSGTGLWDQPQHF
j_call: TRBJ1-5; v_call: TRBV7-8; cdr3_aa: CASSSQALSFGPQHF
j_call: TRBJ1-2; v_call: TRBV9; cdr3_aa: CASSVGGQGRGYTF
j_call: TRBJ1-1; v_call: TRBV5-1; cdr3_aa: CASSLIQGTEAFF
j_call: TRBJ1-2; v_call: TRBV5-6; cdr3_aa: CASSLVLGPRQGGYGYTF
j_call: TRBJ1-4; v_call: TRBV9; cdr3_aa: CASSPGGLNNEKLFF
j_call: TRBJ1-1; v_call: TRBV5-1; cdr3_aa: CASSSRGTPNTEAFF
j_call: TRBJ1-1; v_call: TRBV19; cdr3_aa: CASKKWGDTEAFF
j_call: TRBJ1-2; v_call: TRBV18; cdr3_aa: CASSPLGQGGAPNYGYTF
j_call: TRBJ2-1; v_call: TRBV19; cdr3_aa: CASLQPTNNEQFF
j_call: TRBJ1-1; v_call: TRBV5-8; cdr3_aa: CASSIEPNTEAFF